This TCR beta chain is drawn from a study of blood T cell repertoires in COVID-19. At the level of the study: COVID-19 samples from acute and convalescent phases originated in the United States, Italy and Spain.

The V segment lost 7 bases and the J segment 9 bases; nucleotides outside the gene matches: 11. The CDR3 runs to 15 residues. The germline V gene has CDR1 SGHVS and CDR2 FNYEAQ. This clone was detected once. Authors' processing steps: Amplification of reference gene primers was used by the study to estimate nucleated cell counts. The method was immunoSEQ multiplex PCR; TCRdb's version includes in-frame clones alone and lacks a portion of them. The DNA gave D and trimming, while V, J and clone size come from that table. In the table there are about 130,000 clones, 86% of which are singletons. The sequence was collected from a human donor in a cohort sampled during active COVID-19. The sequenced sample was peripheral blood. This rearrangement joins TRBV7-6 to TRBJ2-1; 11 bases are a match to TRBD1. DNA for the CDR3: TGTGCCAGCAAACCGGGACAGGGGGGTGTCGGTGAGCAGTTCTTC. Residues: CASKPGQGGVGEQFF.